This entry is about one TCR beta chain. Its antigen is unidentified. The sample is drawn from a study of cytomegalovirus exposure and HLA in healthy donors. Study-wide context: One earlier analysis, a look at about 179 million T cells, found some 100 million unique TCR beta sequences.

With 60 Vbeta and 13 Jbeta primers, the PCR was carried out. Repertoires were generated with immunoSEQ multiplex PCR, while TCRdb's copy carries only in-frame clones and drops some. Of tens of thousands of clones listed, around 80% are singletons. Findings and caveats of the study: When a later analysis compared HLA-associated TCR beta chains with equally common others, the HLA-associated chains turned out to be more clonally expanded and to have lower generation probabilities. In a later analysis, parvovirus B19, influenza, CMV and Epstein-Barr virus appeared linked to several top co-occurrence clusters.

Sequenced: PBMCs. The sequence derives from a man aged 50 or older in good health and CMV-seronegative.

This CDR3 reads CATSRTGAETQYF. The CDR3 DNA reads TGTGCCACCAGCAGGACAGGGGCAGAGACCCAGTACTTC. V and J are TRBV15 and TRBJ2-5, with TRBD1 identical over 8 bases. V lost 3 bases, J lost 4 bases, and 1 base stayed unmatched. The CDR3 has 13 amino acids. The germline CDR1 and CDR2 sequences are LNHNV and YYDKDF (reference sequence). The entire variable domain, with the rest obtained from reference TRBV15 and TRBJ2-5, is as follows: DAMVIQNPRYQVTQFGKPVTLSCSQTLNHNVMYWYQQKSSQAPKLLFHYYDKDFNNEADTPDNFQSRRPNTSFCFLDIRSPGLGDTAMYLCATSRTGAETQYFGPGTRLLVL.